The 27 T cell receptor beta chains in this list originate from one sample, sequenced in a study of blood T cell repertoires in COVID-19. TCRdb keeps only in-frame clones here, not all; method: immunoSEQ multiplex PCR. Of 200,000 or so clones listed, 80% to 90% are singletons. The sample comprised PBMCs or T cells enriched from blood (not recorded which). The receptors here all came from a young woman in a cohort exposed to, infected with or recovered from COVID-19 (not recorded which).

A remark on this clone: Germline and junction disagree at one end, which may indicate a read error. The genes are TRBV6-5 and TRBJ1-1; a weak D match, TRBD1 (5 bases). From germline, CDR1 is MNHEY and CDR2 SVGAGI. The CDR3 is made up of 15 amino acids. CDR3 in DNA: TGTGCCAGCAATTCTTTACGTAGGGGCACCACTGAAGCTTTTTTT. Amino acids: CASNSLRRGTTEAFF.

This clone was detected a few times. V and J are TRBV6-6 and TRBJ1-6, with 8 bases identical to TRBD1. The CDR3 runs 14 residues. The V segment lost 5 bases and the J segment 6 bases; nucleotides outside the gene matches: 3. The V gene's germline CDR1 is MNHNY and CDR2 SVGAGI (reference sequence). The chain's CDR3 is CASSQGAGNSPLHF. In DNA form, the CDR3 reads TGTGCCAGCAGTCAGGGGGCTGGTAATTCACCCCTCCACTTT.

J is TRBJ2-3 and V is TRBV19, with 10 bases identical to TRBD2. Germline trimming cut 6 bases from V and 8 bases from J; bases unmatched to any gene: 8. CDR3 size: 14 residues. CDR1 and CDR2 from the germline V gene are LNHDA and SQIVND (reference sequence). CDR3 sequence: CASRERGGEGTQYF. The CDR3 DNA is TGTGCCAGTAGAGAGCGGGGGGGCGAAGGTACGCAGTATTTT.

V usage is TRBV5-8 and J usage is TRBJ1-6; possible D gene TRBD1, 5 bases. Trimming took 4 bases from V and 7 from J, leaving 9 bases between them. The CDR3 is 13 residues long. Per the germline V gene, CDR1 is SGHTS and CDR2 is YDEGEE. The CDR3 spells CASSGQGNSPLHF. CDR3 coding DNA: TGTGCCAGCAGCGGACAAGGGAATTCACCCCTCCACTTT.

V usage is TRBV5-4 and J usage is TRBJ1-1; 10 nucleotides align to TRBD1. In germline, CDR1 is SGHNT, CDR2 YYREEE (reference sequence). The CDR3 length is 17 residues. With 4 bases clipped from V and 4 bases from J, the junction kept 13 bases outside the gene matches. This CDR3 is CASSRPGQGNSITEAFF. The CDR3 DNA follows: TGTGCCAGCAGCCGCCCGGGACAGGGGAATTCTATCACTGAAGCTTTCTTT. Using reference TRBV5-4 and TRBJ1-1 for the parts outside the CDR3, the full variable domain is ETGVTQSPTHLIKTRGQQVTLRCSSQSGHNTVSWYQQALGQGPQFIFQYYREEENGRGNFPPRFSGLQFPNYSSELNVNALELDDSALYLCASSRPGQGNSITEAFFGQGTRLTVV.

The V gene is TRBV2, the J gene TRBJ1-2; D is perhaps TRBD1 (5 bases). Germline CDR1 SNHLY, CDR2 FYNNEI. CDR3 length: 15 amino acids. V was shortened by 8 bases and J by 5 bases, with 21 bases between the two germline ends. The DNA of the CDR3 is TGTGCCAGCCGTAGTACACAGGCGGCGGGGTATGGCTACACCTTC. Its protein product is CASRSTQAAGYGYTF.

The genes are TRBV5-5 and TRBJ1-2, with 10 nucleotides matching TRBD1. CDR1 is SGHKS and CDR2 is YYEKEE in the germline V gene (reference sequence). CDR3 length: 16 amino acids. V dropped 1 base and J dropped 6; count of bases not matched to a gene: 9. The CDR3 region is CASSLTTGGERHGYTF. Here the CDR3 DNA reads TGTGCCAGCAGCTTGACGACAGGGGGCGAGAGACATGGCTACACCTTC.

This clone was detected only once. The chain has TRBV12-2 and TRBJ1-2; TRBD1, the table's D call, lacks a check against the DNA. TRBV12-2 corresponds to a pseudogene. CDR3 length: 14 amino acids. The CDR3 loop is CASRLDSRSYGYTF. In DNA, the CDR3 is TGTGCAAGTCGCTTAGATTCCAGAAGCTATGGCTACACCTTC.

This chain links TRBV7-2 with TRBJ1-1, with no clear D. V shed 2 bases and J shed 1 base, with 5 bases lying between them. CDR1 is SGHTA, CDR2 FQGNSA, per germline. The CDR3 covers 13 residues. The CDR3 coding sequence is TGTGCCAGCAGCTTAACAGCGAACACTGAAGCTTTCTTT. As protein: CASSLTANTEAFF.

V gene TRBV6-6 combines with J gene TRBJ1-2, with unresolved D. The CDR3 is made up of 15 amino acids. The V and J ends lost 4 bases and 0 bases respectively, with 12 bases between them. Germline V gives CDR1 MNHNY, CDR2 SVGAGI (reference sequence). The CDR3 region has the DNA TGTGCCAGCAGTTCCTCGAGATTCTCTAACTATGGCTACACCTTC. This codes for CASSSSRFSNYGYTF.

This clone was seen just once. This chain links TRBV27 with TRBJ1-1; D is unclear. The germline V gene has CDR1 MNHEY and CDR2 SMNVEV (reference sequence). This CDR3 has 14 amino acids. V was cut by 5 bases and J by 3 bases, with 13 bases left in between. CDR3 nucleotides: TGTGCCAGCAGTAGACGCCCGGGGTACACTGAAGCTTTCTTT. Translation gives CASSRRPGYTEAFF.

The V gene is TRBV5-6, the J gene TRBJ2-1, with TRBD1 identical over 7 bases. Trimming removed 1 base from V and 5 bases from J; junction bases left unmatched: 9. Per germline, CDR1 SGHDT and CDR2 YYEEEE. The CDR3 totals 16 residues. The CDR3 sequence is CASSLFRGNYDNEQFF. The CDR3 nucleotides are TGTGCCAGCAGCTTGTTCAGGGGGAATTATGACAATGAGCAGTTCTTC.

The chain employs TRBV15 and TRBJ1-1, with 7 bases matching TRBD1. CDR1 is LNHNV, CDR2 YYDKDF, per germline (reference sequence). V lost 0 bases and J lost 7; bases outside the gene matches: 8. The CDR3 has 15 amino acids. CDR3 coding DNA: TGTGCCACCAGCAGAGATTCCCAGACAGGGCGTGAAGCTTTCTTT. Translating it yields CATSRDSQTGREAFF.

The CDR3 sequence: CASSHGTALVGQYF. Written as DNA, the CDR3 is TGCGCCAGCAGCCACGGGACAGCACTCGTTGGGCAGTACTTC. The rearrangement uses TRBV5-1 and TRBJ2-7; the match to TRBD1 covers 7 bases. The CDR3 runs 14 residues. Germline CDR1 SGHRS, CDR2 YFSETQ. Germline trimming cut 4 bases from V and 9 bases from J; bases unmatched to any gene: 13.

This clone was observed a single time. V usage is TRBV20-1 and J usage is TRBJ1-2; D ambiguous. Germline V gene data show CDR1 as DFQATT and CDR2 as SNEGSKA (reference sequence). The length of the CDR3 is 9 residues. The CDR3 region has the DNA TGCAACAGAAACTATGGCTACACCTTC. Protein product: CNRNYGYTF.

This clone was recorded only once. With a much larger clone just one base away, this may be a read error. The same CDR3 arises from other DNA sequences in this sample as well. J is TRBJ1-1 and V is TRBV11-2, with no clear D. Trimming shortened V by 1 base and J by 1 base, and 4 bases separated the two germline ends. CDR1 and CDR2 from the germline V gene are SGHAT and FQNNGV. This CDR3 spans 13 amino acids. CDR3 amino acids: CASSLGRNTEAFF. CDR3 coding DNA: TGTGCCAGCAGCTTAGGTAGGAACACTGAAGCTTTCTTT.

CDR3 DNA sequence: TGTGCCACCAGCAGCCTACAGGGAGATCAGCCCCAGCATTTT. Its protein is CATSSLQGDQPQHF. The chain couples TRBV15 to TRBJ1-5, with D perhaps matching TRBD1 (6 bases). The CDR3 has 14 amino acids. Germline CDR1 reads LNHNV; CDR2 reads YYDKDF (reference sequence). The germline V and J ends were trimmed by 3 bases and 5 bases, with 11 bases remaining between them.

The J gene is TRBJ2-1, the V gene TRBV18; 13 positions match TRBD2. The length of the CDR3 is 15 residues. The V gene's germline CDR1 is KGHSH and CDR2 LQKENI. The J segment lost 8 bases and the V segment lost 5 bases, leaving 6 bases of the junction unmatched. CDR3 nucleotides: TGTGCCAGCTCAAAGCGGACTAGCGGGAGCTATGAGCAGTTCTTC. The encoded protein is CASSKRTSGSYEQFF.

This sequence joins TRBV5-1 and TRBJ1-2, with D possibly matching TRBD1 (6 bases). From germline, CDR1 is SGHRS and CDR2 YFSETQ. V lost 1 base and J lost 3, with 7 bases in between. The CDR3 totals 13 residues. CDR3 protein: CASSLQGYYGYTF. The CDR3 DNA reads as TGCGCCAGCAGCTTGCAGGGGTACTATGGCTACACCTTC.

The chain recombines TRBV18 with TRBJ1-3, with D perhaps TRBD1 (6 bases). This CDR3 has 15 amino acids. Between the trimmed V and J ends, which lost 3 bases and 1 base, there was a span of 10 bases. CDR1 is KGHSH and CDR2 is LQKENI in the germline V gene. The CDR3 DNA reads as TGTGCCAGCTCACCCGTACAGGGTTCTGGAAACACCATATATTTT. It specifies CASSPVQGSGNTIYF.

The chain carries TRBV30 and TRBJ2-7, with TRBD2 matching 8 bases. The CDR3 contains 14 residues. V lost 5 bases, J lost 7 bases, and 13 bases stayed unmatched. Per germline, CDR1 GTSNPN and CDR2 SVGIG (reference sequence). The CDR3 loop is CAWDLSGSMGEQYF. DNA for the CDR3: TGTGCCTGGGACTTAAGCGGGAGCATGGGGGAGCAGTACTTC. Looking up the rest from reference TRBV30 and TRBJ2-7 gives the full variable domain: SQTIHQWPATLVQPVGSPLSLECTVEGTSNPNLYWYRQAAGRGLQLLFYSVGIGQISSEVPQNLSASRPQDRQFILSSKKLLLSDSGFYLCAWDLSGSMGEQYFGPGTRLTVT.

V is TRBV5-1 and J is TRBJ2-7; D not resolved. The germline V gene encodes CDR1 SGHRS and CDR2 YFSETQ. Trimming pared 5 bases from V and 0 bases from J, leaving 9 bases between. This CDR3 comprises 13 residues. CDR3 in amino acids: CASSSPSSYEQYF. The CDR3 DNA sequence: TGCGCCAGCAGTTCTCCGAGCTCCTACGAGCAGTACTTC.

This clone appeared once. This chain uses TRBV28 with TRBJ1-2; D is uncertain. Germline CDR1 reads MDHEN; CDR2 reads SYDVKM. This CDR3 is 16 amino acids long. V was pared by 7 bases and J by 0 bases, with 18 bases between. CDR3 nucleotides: TGTGCCAGCATCGTGAGGAGGGCCCCCCCTAACTATGGCTACACCTTC. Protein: CASIVRRAPPNYGYTF.

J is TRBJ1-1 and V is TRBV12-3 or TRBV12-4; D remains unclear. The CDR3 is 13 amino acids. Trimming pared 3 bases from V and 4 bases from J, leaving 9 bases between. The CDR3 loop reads CASSFENPTEAFF. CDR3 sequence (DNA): TGTGCCAGCAGTTTTGAGAATCCCACTGAAGCTTTCTTT.

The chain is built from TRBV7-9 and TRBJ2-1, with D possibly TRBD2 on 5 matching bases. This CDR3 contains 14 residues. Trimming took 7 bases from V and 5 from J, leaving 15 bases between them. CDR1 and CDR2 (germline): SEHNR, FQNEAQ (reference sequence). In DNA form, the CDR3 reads TGTGCCAGCACCCCCGGGAAGGGAGACAATGAGCAGTTCTTC. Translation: CASTPGKGDNEQFF.

The chain's CDR3 is CAISETDSSNQPQHF. In nucleotides, the CDR3 is TGTGCCATCAGTGAGACGGACAGTAGCAATCAGCCCCAGCATTTT. The chain combines TRBV10-3 with TRBJ1-5; D might be TRBD1 (6 bases). Germline loops: CDR1 ENHRY, CDR2 SYGVKD. There are 15 residues in the CDR3. The ends were cut back, 2 bases at V and 0 bases at J, with 8 bases in the middle.

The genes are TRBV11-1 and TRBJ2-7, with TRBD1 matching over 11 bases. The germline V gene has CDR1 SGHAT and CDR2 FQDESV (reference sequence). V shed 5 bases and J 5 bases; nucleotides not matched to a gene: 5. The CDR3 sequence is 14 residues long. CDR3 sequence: CASSRTGGLDEQYF. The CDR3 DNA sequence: TGTGCCAGCAGCCGGACAGGGGGCCTGGACGAGCAGTACTTC.